This TCR beta chain was sequenced during a study of CD8+ T cells in alopecia areata. The overall study: Treatment comprised oral tofacitinib, 5 to 10 mg twice daily, in treated patients. Patients remained on tofacitinib for 6 to 18 months and then went 6 months without it. Overall study results and limits: Resident alphabeta T-cell populations of normal skin are likewise subject to sequencing in scalp samples. An increase in clonality over normal scalp was evident in lesional scalp, especially alopecia totalis/universalis.

Peripheral blood, together with lesional scalp punch biopsies, was collected from alopecia areata patients. This clone showed up just a few times. Antigen unknown. This CDR3 is also generated by other DNA sequences in the sample. The germline CDR1 and CDR2 sequences are SGHTA and FQGTGA. The CDR3 is 16 residues long. V dropped 1 base and J dropped 0; count of bases not matched to a gene: 3. The sequencing template was cDNA reverse transcribed from extracted RNA. Sequencing was performed with immunoSEQ multiplex PCR; in TCRdb, only in-frame clones are kept and a portion is missing. The sample includes about 12,000 clones, just over 55% seen only once; the top ten take approximately 12%.

Material for sequencing was skin. J is TRBJ2-1 and V is TRBV7-3; 7 bases map to TRBD2. This clonotype was obtained from a human donor with alopecia areata. CDR3 bases: TGTGCCAGCAGCTTAAGACGGGGGGACTCCTACAATGAGCAGTTCTTC. Encoded protein: CASSLRRGDSYNEQFF.